The 23 T cell receptor beta chains below were found in one sample sequenced in a study of cytomegalovirus exposure and HLA in healthy donors. Profiling relied on immunoSEQ multiplex PCR, and the TCRdb table lists in-frame clones only, not all of them. In the table there are 50,000 to 70,000 clones, roughly 94% of which are singletons. The specimen was PBMCs. The receptors were sampled from a woman between 18 and 29 years old in good health and CMV-seropositive.

The V call is TRBV7-9, the J call TRBJ1-1, with D unclear. With 7 bases removed from V and 0 bases from J, the gap between germline ends came to 18 bases. Germline CDR1 SEHNR, CDR2 FQNEAQ (reference sequence). The CDR3 is made up of 16 amino acids. In DNA, the CDR3 is TGTGCCAGCATTAGATCAAGTCCTATGGTGAACACTGAAGCTTTCTTT. Its protein is CASIRSSPMVNTEAFF.

This clone was observed a single time. The chain carries TRBV18 and TRBJ1-3; no reliable D call. This CDR3 is built from 16 residues. Germline assignment: CDR1 KGHSH and CDR2 LQKENI. Deletions cut 2 bases from V and 0 bases from J, with 11 bases between. The CDR3 DNA is TGTGCCAGCTCACCAGCTGAAACAAGCTCTGGAAACACCATATATTTT. Its protein is CASSPAETSSGNTIYF. The full variable domain, with the rest looked up from reference TRBV18 and TRBJ1-3, is NAGVMQNPRHLVRRRGQEARLRCSPMKGHSHVYWYRQLPEEGLKFMVYLQKENIIDESGMPKERFSAEFPKEGPSILRIQQVVRGDSAAYFCASSPAETSSGNTIYFGEGSWLTVV.

This chain connects TRBV28 to TRBJ1-2; 7 bases match TRBD1. This CDR3 is 16 amino acids long. Germline V gene data show CDR1 as MDHEN and CDR2 as SYDVKM. The junction had 10 bases not matched to a gene; V was cut back by 6 bases and J by 0 bases. CDR3 region: CASSRTGMVANYGYTF. The CDR3 nucleotides read TGTGCCAGCAGCCGGACAGGAATGGTAGCTAACTATGGCTACACCTTC.

The chain employs TRBV6-1 and TRBJ2-5; D perhaps matches TRBD2 (5 bases). CDR1 MNHNS and CDR2 SASEGT come from the germline V gene. The CDR3 contains 13 residues. The germline V and J ends were trimmed by 7 bases and 4 bases, with 13 bases remaining between them. The CDR3 loop is CASIRGSRETQYF. The DNA of the CDR3 is TGTGCCAGCATTAGAGGGAGCAGAGAGACCCAGTACTTC.

This clone was observed a handful of times. The V gene is TRBV5-8, the J gene TRBJ2-7; 7 nucleotides align to TRBD1. Germline lookup yields CDR1 SGHTS and CDR2 YDEGEE. The length of the CDR3 is 14 residues. V lost 7 bases to trimming and J lost 2 bases; unmatched junction nucleotides: 9. This CDR3 reads CASPLTGHPYEQYF. The CDR3 coding sequence is TGTGCCAGCCCCCTGACAGGGCATCCCTACGAGCAGTACTTC.

This chain joins TRBV20-1 and TRBJ2-7, with D uncertain. V shed 3 bases and J shed 1 base, with 4 bases lying between them. The CDR3 extends over 11 amino acids. The germline CDR1 and CDR2 sequences are DFQATT and SNEGSKA (reference sequence). CDR3 sequence (DNA): TGCAGTGCTAGCGTATCCTACGAGCAGTACTTC. Residues: CSASVSYEQYF.

The chain employs TRBV19 and TRBJ2-1; TRBD2 aligns across 12 bases. With 5 bases clipped from V and 15 bases from J, the junction kept 5 bases outside the gene matches. The CDR3 loop spans 12 amino acids. Germline V lookup: CDR1 LNHDA, CDR2 SQIVND (reference sequence). This chain's CDR3 is CASSAGLAGLFF. The DNA of the CDR3 is TGTGCCAGTAGTGCCGGACTAGCGGGACTGTTCTTC.

The chain combines TRBV19 with TRBJ2-7, with 10 bases identical to TRBD1. The ends lost 3 bases at V and 3 bases at J; junction bases unmatched: 2. Germline CDR1 reads LNHDA; CDR2 reads SQIVND (reference sequence). CDR3 size: 14 residues. CDR3 nucleotides: TGTGCCAGTAGTATGGGGACAGGGGACTACGAGCAGTACTTC. Protein: CASSMGTGDYEQYF.

CDR3 bases: TGTGCCAGCAGCTTAGTACAGGGTAGGGGACAAGAGACCCAGTACTTC. Amino acid sequence: CASSLVQGRGQETQYF. The chain carries TRBV13 and TRBJ2-5; D might be TRBD1 (6 bases). Per the germline V gene, CDR1 is PRHDT and CDR2 is FYEKMQ (reference sequence). V shed 1 base and J shed 2 bases, with 14 bases lying between them. The length of the CDR3 is 16 residues.

The chain uses TRBV29-1 and TRBJ1-1; D may be TRBD1 (5 bases). Trimming took 2 bases from V and 3 from J, leaving 13 bases between them. Germline V CDR1 and CDR2: SQVTM, ANQGSEA. The CDR3 contains 14 residues. The CDR3 region is CSVEPQGRDTEAFF. The DNA of the CDR3 is TGCAGCGTTGAACCTCAGGGTAGGGACACTGAAGCTTTCTTT. Combining the CDR3 with reference TRBV29-1 and TRBJ1-1 gives the whole variable domain SAVISQKPSRDICQRGTSLTIQCQVDSQVTMMFWYRQQPGQSLTLIATANQGSEATYESGFVIDKFPISRPNLTFSTLTVSNMSPEDSSIYLCSVEPQGRDTEAFFGQGTRLTVV.

The CDR3 sequence: CATSSSLGQTQETQYF. CDR3 in DNA: TGTGCCACCAGCAGCTCCTTGGGACAGACTCAAGAGACCCAGTACTTC. The J gene is TRBJ2-5, the V gene TRBV15; 7 nucleotides align to TRBD1. The germline V gene has CDR1 LNHNV and CDR2 YYDKDF (reference sequence). The CDR3 has 16 amino acids. The V and J ends lost 3 bases and 2 bases, in that order; junction bases with no gene match: 9.

The chain uses TRBV7-9 and TRBJ1-1, with 9 bases fitting TRBD1. V trimming: 1 base; J trimming: 1 base; junction bases outside the gene matches: 1. There are 15 residues in the CDR3. Germline CDR1 and CDR2: SEHNR and FQNEAQ (reference sequence). CDR3 nucleotides: TGTGCCAGCAGCTTAGGACAGGGGGGGAACACTGAAGCTTTCTTT. Its protein is CASSLGQGGNTEAFF. Based on the CDR3 plus reference TRBV7-9 and TRBJ1-1, the full variable domain is DTGVSQNPRHKITKRGQNVTFRCDPISEHNRLYWYRQTLGQGPEFLTYFQNEAQLEKSRLLSDRFSAERPKGSFSTLEIQRTEQGDSAMYLCASSLGQGGNTEAFFGQGTRLTVV.

This clone was recorded once. This rearrangement joins TRBV5-1 to TRBJ2-7; 11 bases line up with TRBD2. Per germline, CDR1 SGHRS and CDR2 YFSETQ. The length of the CDR3 is 14 residues. The V gene end was trimmed by 4 bases and the J gene end by 3 bases; junction bases not matched to a gene: 3. The CDR3 region has the DNA TGCGCCAGCAGCGTCACTAGCGGGAGCTACGAGCAGTACTTC. Its translation: CASSVTSGSYEQYF.

V is TRBV29-1 and J is TRBJ1-5, with D hard to call. There are 13 residues in the CDR3. Germline-derived CDR1 and CDR2 are SQVTM and ANQGSEA. V was shortened by 5 bases and J by 1 base, with 9 bases between the two germline ends. As DNA, the CDR3 is TGCAGCGTTTCTCAACAGAGCAATCAGCCCCAGCATTTT. Protein sequence: CSVSQQSNQPQHF.

The V call is TRBV9, the J call TRBJ2-1, with no clear D. Germline lookup yields CDR1 SGDLS and CDR2 YYNGEE. Trimming cost V 4 bases and J 8 bases, with 10 bases left between them. There are 12 residues in the CDR3. DNA of the CDR3: TGTGCCAGCAGCCCCCACGGTTATGAGCAGTTCTTC. Its translation: CASSPHGYEQFF.

The rearrangement joins TRBV30 to TRBJ2-3; 7 bases fit TRBD2. This CDR3 is built from 15 residues. The germline CDR1 and CDR2 sequences are GTSNPN and SVGIG (reference sequence). With 7 bases clipped from V and 5 bases from J, the junction kept 15 bases outside the gene matches. The CDR3 DNA reads TGTGCCTCCGACAAAGCGGGGCCTTCGGGAGATACGCAGTATTTT. Encoded protein: CASDKAGPSGDTQYF.

V gene TRBV18 combines with J gene TRBJ2-5, with 7 bases that match TRBD1. CDR1 and CDR2 (germline): KGHSH, LQKENI. CDR3 length equals 15 residues. J lost 1 base, V lost 1 base, and 3 bases had no gene match. CDR3 residues: CASSPLQGTQETQYF. In DNA form, the CDR3 reads TGTGCCAGCTCACCACTACAGGGGACCCAAGAGACCCAGTACTTC.

CDR3: CASSPYSGSPSYEQYF. In nucleotides, the CDR3 is TGTGCCAGCTCACCTTATAGCGGGAGCCCCTCCTACGAGCAGTACTTC. The chain employs TRBV18 and TRBJ2-7; 9 nucleotides line up with TRBD2. V shed 3 bases, J shed 0 bases, and the junction held 6 bases outside the gene matches. Germline CDR1 reads KGHSH; CDR2 reads LQKENI. The CDR3 consists of 16 residues.

The rearrangement joins TRBV27 to TRBJ2-7; D is perhaps TRBD1 (5 bases). Germline V gene lookup returns CDR1 MNHEY and CDR2 SMNVEV (reference sequence). The CDR3 has 12 residues. V gave up 6 bases and J gave up 6 bases, with 12 bases separating them. CDR3 nucleotides: TGTGCCAGCAGCTCAGGGTGGGGCGAGCAGTACTTC. Its translation is CASSSGWGEQYF.

The chain joins TRBV2 to TRBJ2-7; 12 nucleotides line up with TRBD2. CDR3 length: 14 residues. From germline, CDR1 is SNHLY and CDR2 FYNNEI. The trim removed 6 bases at V and 2 bases at J, leaving 2 bases unmatched. CDR3 in DNA: TGTGCCAGCAGCGCTAGCGGGAGGGCCTACGAGCAGTACTTC. This codes for CASSASGRAYEQYF.

This sequence joins TRBV29-1 and TRBJ1-2, with D possibly TRBD1 on 5 matching bases. Trimming took 3 bases from V and 8 from J, leaving 19 bases between them. This CDR3 has 14 residues. Germline V gives CDR1 SQVTM, CDR2 ANQGSEA. This CDR3 reads CSVDSPEGTSGYTF. DNA of the CDR3: TGCAGCGTTGATTCCCCGGAGGGGACGTCGGGCTACACCTTC.

V usage is TRBV28 and J usage is TRBJ2-7, with TRBD1 matching 10 bases. Germline V gives CDR1 MDHEN, CDR2 SYDVKM. V trimming: 8 bases; J trimming: 5 bases; junction bases outside the gene matches: 12. The CDR3 is 15 amino acids. The CDR3 DNA is TGTGCCAGCGACAGGGGGCGGCTGGCGTCCAACGAGCAGTACTTC. Translation gives CASDRGRLASNEQYF. The full variable domain, in which reference TRBV28 and TRBJ2-7 provide the parts outside the CDR3, is DVKVTQSSRYLVKRTGEKVFLECVQDMDHENMFWYRQDPGLGLRLIYFSYDVKMKEKGDIPEGYSVSREKKERFSLILESASTNQTSMYLCASDRGRLASNEQYFGPGTRLTVT.

DNA for the CDR3: TGTGCCAGCAGTTCTGGGAGCTATGGCTACACCTTC. Protein: CASSSGSYGYTF. V and J are TRBV28 and TRBJ1-2, with D unresolved. Between the trimmed V and J ends, which lost 4 bases and 4 bases, there was a span of 7 bases. CDR1 and CDR2 from the germline V gene are MDHEN and SYDVKM. The CDR3 length is 12 residues.